This is a list of T cell receptor beta chains from one sample in a study of cytomegalovirus exposure and HLA in healthy donors. Sequencing used immunoSEQ multiplex PCR; TCRdb keeps in-frame clones, though not all of them. The repertoire holds about 140,000 clones, with roughly 80% as singletons. Input material: PBMCs. The receptors here all came from a woman aged 45-65 years in good health and CMV-seropositive. The CDR3 runs from the conserved cysteine through the conserved F or W. The D gene is left open where the match is weak.

CDR3,D,V
CASRDRGSGTGELFF,TRBD1,TRBV19
CASSLPRGGYGYTF,-,TRBV28
CASSPQTGAPNQPQHF,TRBD1,TRBV19
CASSLDSNNSPLHF,-,TRBV2
CASSSGQGAGEQYF,TRBD1,TRBV13
CASGGQPGGANVLTF,-,TRBV2
CASSLGLESDTQYF,TRBD2,TRBV7-3
CASSQDMNTEAFF,-,TRBV4-2
CASSQDPFGQGVYNEQFF,TRBD1,TRBV4-3
CASSLDLGDTQYF,-,TRBV7-3
CASSLETGQYF,-,TRBV11-2
CASSLSWGLADSSYEQYF,TRBD2,TRBV5-8
CASSPSGGSSYEQYF,TRBD2,TRBV10-2
CASSLWQGSYEQYF,-,TRBV28
CASIREPGDTQYF,-,TRBV6-6
CASSLPSLQGAQDEQYF,TRBD1,TRBV7-9
CAWSVTSGLDQYF,TRBD2,TRBV30
CASSQGTASNYGYTF,TRBD1,TRBV28
CASRGQGAKRYTGELFF,TRBD1,TRBV2
CASSPGGGRPNYGYTF,-,TRBV19
CASSPGQGNYGYTF,TRBD1,TRBV9
CASTSGETQYF,-,TRBV7-6
CASSLDRSEKLFF,-,TRBV11-2
CASSSSGGETQYF,TRBD2,TRBV7-3
CASSPPGQGSGNTIYF,TRBD1,TRBV7-2
CASSPGQMDGEAFF,TRBD1,TRBV9
CASSSGTGGIDTQYF,TRBD1,TRBV5-8
CAINRGLAPTGELFF,TRBD2,TRBV6-1
CASSYEGSAEAFF,-,TRBV6-6
CASSQGNRGELFF,TRBD1,TRBV4-3
CAITVTNRGEGGYTF,TRBD1,TRBV10-3
CASSLIAGSAYEQYF,TRBD2,TRBV7-2
CASSQETDHTEAFF,-,TRBV4-2
CASSLSTAIYGYTF,-,TRBV14
CASSYAGTQYF,-,TRBV6-5
CASRTGEEGANTEAFF,TRBD1,TRBV19
CASRLTGVSFGANVLTF,TRBD1,TRBV5-8
CASSLANRGPRTEAFF,TRBD1,TRBV27
CASTGSSYNSPLHF,-,TRBV4-2
CASSADGKRGDEQFF,-,TRBV2
CASSFSGVNQPQHF,-,TRBV28
CASSEAGYWGGRQPQHF,-,TRBV6-1
CASSITGVRADTQYF,TRBD1,TRBV11-2
CASSLDWRAGELFF,-,TRBV27
CASSQGQGASKNIQYF,TRBD1,TRBV14
CASTRLTGIYEQYF,-,TRBV28
CASSRTGLGSYEQYF,TRBD1,TRBV6-5
CASNRDRALGEQYF,TRBD1,TRBV6-1
CSVMRPPNTEAFF,-,TRBV29-1
CASRSTGVDNQPQHF,-,TRBV21-1
CASKPGQVAHGYTF,TRBD1,TRBV10-3
CASSPGQGWDTEAFF,TRBD1,TRBV7-3
CASSASDRYTEAFF,-,TRBV19
CASSASSGGPTEETQYF,TRBD2,TRBV2
CASSESSMNTEAFF,-,TRBV9